The clone carrying this TCR beta chain is medium-sized by share. This record comes from a study of spatial heterogeneity in lung cancer. TCRdb analysed the 5' RACE reads with MiXCR anew, one entry per CDR3 protein. Seen here are thousands of distinct CDR3 sequences, 7.8% observed once, and the top ten hold about 18%. The time point denotes: sample taken at primary tumor resection. This clonotype was sampled from a female donor with early-stage non-small cell lung cancer. The sample was normal lung tissue next to the tumor, taken at surgery.

DNA for the CDR3: TGTGCCAGCAGCTTTAAATCAGGGGTGAACACTGAAGCTTTCTTT. Amino acid sequence: CASSFKSGVNTEAFF. The chain is built from TRBV5-5 and TRBJ1-1; tentatively, D is TRBD1 (6 bases). Germline-derived CDR1 and CDR2 are SGHKS and YYEKEE (reference sequence). The CDR3 covers 15 residues. V dropped 2 bases and J dropped 0 bases, with 11 bases sitting between them.